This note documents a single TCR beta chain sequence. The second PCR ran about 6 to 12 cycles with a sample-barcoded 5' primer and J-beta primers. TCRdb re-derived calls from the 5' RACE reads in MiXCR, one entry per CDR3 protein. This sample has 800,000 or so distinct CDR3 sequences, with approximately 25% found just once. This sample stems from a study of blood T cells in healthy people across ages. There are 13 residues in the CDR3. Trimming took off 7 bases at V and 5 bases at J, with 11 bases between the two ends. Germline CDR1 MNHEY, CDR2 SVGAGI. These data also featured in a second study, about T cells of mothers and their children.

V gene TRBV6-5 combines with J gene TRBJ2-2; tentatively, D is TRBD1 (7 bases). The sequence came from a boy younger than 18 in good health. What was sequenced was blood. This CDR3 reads CASTQGGTGELFF. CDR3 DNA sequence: TGTGCCAGCACCCAGGGGGGAACCGGGGAGCTGTTTTTT.